The entry that follows covers one T cell receptor beta chain sequence. The target antigen is unknown. Sequencing was designed to attain a depth spanning 1 in 200,000 to 1 in 1 million T cells. Assay: immunoSEQ multiplex PCR; the TCRdb copy retains only in-frame clones and omits some. This table holds 85,000 or so clones, roughly 77% found once. This sample stems from a study of cytotoxic CD8 clonotypes in ibrutinib-treated CLL. At the level of the study: An average of roughly 250,000 productive templates and roughly 94,000 productive rearrangements was obtained per sample. Overall study results and limits: Researchers report that baseline clonality outpaced age-matched healthy donors and tracked circulating CD8+ T-cell counts.

Germline CDR1 is LNHDA and CDR2 is SQIVND (reference sequence). The CDR3 consists of 16 residues. V was cut by 4 bases and J by 3 bases, with 18 bases left in between. The origin of this receptor is a human donor with chronic lymphocytic leukemia. Here the sequenced sample was PBMCs, taken after 12 months of ibrutinib treatment. The rearrangement joins TRBV19 to TRBJ1-1, with D perhaps matching TRBD1 (6 bases). CDR3 in amino acids: CASSKGEGTPDTEAFF. In DNA form, the CDR3 reads TGTGCCAGTAGTAAGGGGGAGGGGACCCCCGACACTGAAGCTTTCTTT.